These 25 T cell receptor beta chains originate from one sample sequenced in a study of identical twins. TCRdb re-called the 5' RACE reads with MiXCR, one entry per CDR3 protein. The sample gives 400,000 to 600,000 distinct CDR3 sequences, 20% to 25% of which show up once; 0.45% to 0.5% is in the top ten. The data were also submitted as part of a second study, on yellow fever vaccine responses in identical twins.

Sequenced material: CD4+ T cells sorted from blood. These receptors were taken from a woman under 30 in good health.

The chain couples TRBV20-1 to TRBJ2-7; 13 positions match TRBD2. This CDR3 has 14 residues. Germline assignment: CDR1 DFQATT and CDR2 SNEGSKA (reference sequence). Trimming at V came to 4 bases and at J to 3 bases, leaving 3 bases not matched to a gene. The CDR3 here is CSAMGLAGFYEQYF. For the CDR3, the DNA is TGCAGTGCTATGGGACTAGCGGGATTCTACGAGCAGTACTTC.

The rearrangement joins TRBV11-2 to TRBJ2-7; D may be TRBD1 or TRBD2 (5 bases each). CDR3 size: 11 residues. Trimming took 5 bases from V and 11 from J, leaving 13 bases between them. Germline CDR1 and CDR2: SGHAT and FQNNGV. The CDR3 reads CASSRGREKYV. The CDR3 nucleotides are TGTGCCAGCAGCAGGGGAAGGGAGAAGTACGTC.

V is TRBV13 and J is TRBJ2-1; TRBD1 matches at 8 bases. The CDR3 contains 15 residues. V shed 7 bases, J shed 2 bases, and the junction held 7 bases outside the gene matches. Per germline, CDR1 PRHDT and CDR2 FYEKMQ (reference sequence). The CDR3 region has the DNA TGTGCCAGCACACGGACAGGGTTGGCCTACAATGAGCAGTTCTTC. It yields the protein CASTRTGLAYNEQFF.

This clonotype occurred a few times. The chain employs TRBV6-6 and TRBJ1-3; D call uncertain. Trimming pared 5 bases from V and 4 bases from J, leaving 3 bases between. The CDR3 runs 11 residues. From germline, CDR1 is MNHNY and CDR2 SVGAGI (reference sequence). CDR3 DNA: TGTGCCAGCAGTACCGGAAACACCATATATTTT. Encoded protein: CASSTGNTIYF.

This clonotype was seen once. V gene TRBV7-9 combines with J gene TRBJ2-7; D perhaps matches TRBD1 (7 bases). Germline V gene lookup returns CDR1 SEHNR and CDR2 FQNEAQ (reference sequence). Trimming cost V 5 bases and J 5 bases, with 25 bases left between them. The CDR3 totals 17 residues. The CDR3 loop reads CASSGGQGVIDLHEQYF. CDR3 sequence (DNA): TGTGCCAGCAGCGGAGGGCAGGGGGTCATCGACCTCCACGAGCAGTACTTC.

This clonotype has more than one count but fewer than ten. This rearrangement joins TRBV3-1 to TRBJ2-5, with 8 bases fitting TRBD2. Trimming cost V 4 bases and J 5 bases; bases outside gene matches: 12. Germline loops: CDR1 LGHDT, CDR2 YNNKEL (reference sequence). The CDR3 contains 16 residues. The CDR3 DNA reads TGTGCCAGCAGCCGAGACGGGACTAGGGGGTCGGAGACCCAGTACTTC. Its translation is CASSRDGTRGSETQYF.

V is TRBV19 and J is TRBJ1-5, with TRBD1 as a possible D gene (5 bases). This CDR3 contains 13 residues. Germline V gives CDR1 LNHDA, CDR2 SQIVND (reference sequence). The CDR3 loop is CSTRWGLGQPQHF. The CDR3 DNA reads TGTTCCACCCGGTGGGGGTTAGGTCAGCCCCAGCATTTT.

The V call is TRBV29-1, the J call TRBJ2-5; D remains unclear. From germline, CDR1 is SQVTM and CDR2 ANQGSEA. Trimming stripped 4 bases from V and 4 bases from J, with 10 bases between. The CDR3 sequence is 12 residues long. The CDR3 loop reads CSVALTGETQYF. The CDR3 nucleotides are TGCAGCGTTGCTCTTACGGGAGAGACCCAGTACTTC.

To note about this clonotype: The junction differs from germline at one of its ends, possibly a read error. This chain links TRBV6-5 with TRBJ2-1, with D possibly being TRBD1 (7 bases). The CDR3 totals 17 residues. The germline gives CDR1 MNHEY, CDR2 SVGAGI. In DNA form, the CDR3 reads TGTGCCAGCAATTACTCGTCGGGGGCAAGGGGGCTCAATGAGCAGTTCTTC. It codes for CASNYSSGARGLNEQFF.

V is TRBV5-1 and J is TRBJ2-1; 9 bases align to TRBD2. CDR1 and CDR2 from the germline V gene are SGHRS and YFSETQ. The CDR3 loop spans 15 amino acids. Trimming at V came to 0 bases and at J to 5 bases, leaving 3 bases not matched to a gene. The CDR3 sequence is CASSLGGRDNNEQFF. DNA of the CDR3: TGCGCCAGCAGCTTGGGCGGGAGGGACAACAATGAGCAGTTCTTC.

This clonotype appeared a few times. CDR3 coding DNA: TGTGCCAGCAGCTTGAGTCCCCGGGAGGTCTATGGCTACACCTTC. Encoded protein: CASSLSPREVYGYTF. The chain employs TRBV5-5 and TRBJ1-2; D not resolved. The CDR3 covers 15 residues. The germline V gene has CDR1 SGHKS and CDR2 YYEKEE (reference sequence). V was cut by 1 base and J by 4 bases, with 14 bases left in between.

This clonotype was counted a few times. The chain employs TRBV20-1 and TRBJ2-1; 7 bases are a match to TRBD2. J gave up 5 bases and V 3 bases, and 7 bases lay outside the gene matches. CDR1 is DFQATT and CDR2 is SNEGSKA in the germline V gene (reference sequence). The CDR3 consists of 14 residues. CDR3 in amino acids: CSARPGLTNNEQFF. Written as DNA, the CDR3 is TGCAGTGCTAGGCCGGGACTAACAAACAATGAGCAGTTCTTC.

Only a few counts were recorded for this clonotype. V usage is TRBV29-1 and J usage is TRBJ2-1; the D is unclear. CDR1 is SQVTM, CDR2 ANQGSEA, per germline. The V gene lost 6 bases and the J gene lost 9 bases, with 15 bases spanning the gap. The CDR3 sequence is 12 residues long. CDR3: CSVVADNPEQFF. The CDR3 coding sequence is TGCAGCGTGGTAGCCGACAATCCTGAGCAGTTCTTC.

The CDR3 DNA follows: TGCAGTGTCAAGGGTTCGACAACAAAGAACACCGGGGAGCTGTTTTTT. As protein: CSVKGSTTKNTGELFF. V is TRBV20-1 and J is TRBJ2-2; D uncertain. Per the germline V gene, CDR1 is DFQATT and CDR2 is SNEGSKA (reference sequence). The germline V and J ends were trimmed by 7 bases and 1 base, with 19 bases remaining between them. The CDR3 runs 16 residues.

This clonotype appeared a few times. The J gene is TRBJ2-1, the V gene TRBV10-3; perhaps TRBD2 as D (5 bases). The germline gives CDR1 ENHRY, CDR2 SYGVKD. The length of the CDR3 is 16 residues. V was pared by 2 bases and J by 0 bases, with 11 bases between. CDR3 in amino acids: CAISESGSISYNEQFF. CDR3 nucleotide sequence: TGTGCCATCAGTGAGAGCGGCTCCATCTCCTACAATGAGCAGTTCTTC.

This sequence joins TRBV15 and TRBJ1-1, with 10 bases identical to TRBD1. This CDR3 comprises 17 residues. J gave up 3 bases and V 8 bases, and 15 bases lay outside the gene matches. Germline V lookup: CDR1 LNHNV, CDR2 YYDKDF (reference sequence). The CDR3 loop is CATSVGTGEVGYTEAFF. The DNA of the CDR3 is TGTGCCACCTCGGTAGGGACAGGGGAAGTAGGGTACACTGAAGCTTTCTTT.

This clonotype was seen more than once but under ten times. The gene calls are TRBV12-3 or TRBV12-4 and TRBJ2-7, with D perhaps matching TRBD2 (6 bases). CDR3 length equals 15 residues. Trimming took off 1 base at V and 9 bases at J, with 19 bases between the two ends. The CDR3 nucleotides read TGTGCCAGCAGTTTAGGTACAATCCCTTCCGGGGGGCAGTACGTC. Protein product: CASSLGTIPSGGQYV.

The J gene is TRBJ2-5, the V gene TRBV20-1; perhaps D is TRBD1 or TRBD2 (5 bases each). V lost 3 bases to trimming and J lost 2 bases, with 16 bases between them. The CDR3 has 15 residues. The V gene's germline CDR1 is DFQATT and CDR2 SNEGSKA (reference sequence). The CDR3 region is CSARSGSGRQETQYF. The CDR3 DNA sequence: TGCAGTGCTAGGTCGGGGTCGGGGCGGCAAGAGACCCAGTACTTC.

This chain connects TRBV7-8 to TRBJ2-1, with 10 nucleotides matching TRBD2. Germline assignment: CDR1 SGHVS and CDR2 FQNEAQ. The J segment lost 6 bases and the V segment lost 5 bases, leaving 7 bases of the junction unmatched. This CDR3 has 15 residues. The CDR3 coding sequence is TGTGCCAGCAGCGCGCCGGGACTAGCGACCAATGAGCAGTTCTTC. Its translation: CASSAPGLATNEQFF.

The chain employs TRBV20-1 and TRBJ2-7; 8 positions agree with TRBD1. The CDR3 is 14 amino acids. Germline V CDR1 and CDR2: DFQATT, SNEGSKA (reference sequence). V lost 4 bases to trimming and J lost 3 bases; unmatched junction nucleotides: 8. CDR3 region: CSAKKPGTGYEQYV. CDR3 sequence (DNA): TGCAGTGCTAAAAAACCCGGGACAGGCTACGAGCAGTACGTC.

J is TRBJ2-1 and V is TRBV11-3; D not certain. V shed 3 bases and J shed 0 bases, with 9 bases lying between them. The CDR3 runs 15 residues. Germline V gene lookup returns CDR1 SGHNT and CDR2 YENEEA. This CDR3 reads CASSFLPSSYNEQFF. CDR3 DNA sequence: TGTGCCAGCAGCTTTTTGCCTAGCTCCTACAATGAGCAGTTCTTC.

The CDR3 sequence is CASSSPALIANEQFF. As DNA, the CDR3 is TGTGCCAGCAGTTCCCCTGCCCTCATCGCCAATGAGCAGTTCTTC. V usage is TRBV28 and J usage is TRBJ2-1; D uncertain. V was shortened by 4 bases and J by 6 bases, with 16 bases between the two germline ends. CDR1 is MDHEN and CDR2 is SYDVKM in the germline V gene. CDR3 size: 15 residues.

This clonotype turned up a few times. This chain links TRBV18 with TRBJ2-6; D unresolved. V dropped 3 bases and J dropped 3 bases, with 6 bases sitting between them. CDR1 is KGHSH and CDR2 is LQKENI in the germline V gene. The CDR3 is 14 amino acids. The CDR3 protein is CASSPVGGANVLTF. The CDR3 bases are TGTGCCAGCTCACCCGTCGGTGGGGCCAACGTCCTGACTTTC.

A remark on this clonotype: Germline and junction disagree at one end, which may indicate a read error. The rearrangement links TRBV3-1 to TRBJ2-1, with TRBD2 matching over 7 bases. The CDR3 spans 14 residues. Per germline, CDR1 LGHDT and CDR2 YNNKEL (reference sequence). The CDR3 loop is CASSMSGGMGLLDF. The CDR3 DNA follows: TGTGCCAGCAGCATGTCTGGGGGGATGGGACTACTCGACTTC.

This clonotype has more than one count but fewer than ten. The chain combines TRBV6-5 with TRBJ1-6; D is uncertain. There are 15 residues in the CDR3. Germline V gene data show CDR1 as MNHEY and CDR2 as SVGAGI. Trimming removed 6 bases at V and 9 bases at J, with 18 bases between. The CDR3 nucleotides read TGTGCCAGCAGCTATGACACTAATAGTGGTTCACCCCTCCACTTT. This translates into CASSYDTNSGSPLHF.